This T cell receptor beta chain was observed in a study of blood T cells in healthy people across ages. All donors came from Russia, were Caucasian and healthy, and spanned ages roughly 6 to 95. Using a J-beta primer mix together with a sample-barcoded 5' primer, a second PCR was run for about 7 to 12 cycles. From the 5' RACE reads, TCRdb called clonotypes with MiXCR, one entry per CDR3 protein. The repertoire holds 1.4 million to 1.5 million distinct CDR3 sequences, with approximately 40% as singletons. The J segment lost 4 bases and the V segment lost 6 bases, leaving 9 bases of the junction unmatched. This CDR3 contains 16 residues. Germline V gene lookup returns CDR1 MNHEY and CDR2 SVGAGI. This clonotype was seen a few times. Its antigen is currently unknown. Overall study results and limits: PBMCs went unsorted, and a conclusive naive versus antigen-experienced comparison was therefore prevented.

V usage is TRBV6-5 and J usage is TRBJ2-3; the match to TRBD2 covers 11 bases. This receptor was identified in a woman under 30 in good health. What was sequenced was blood. The CDR3 is CASRPIAGGPADTQYF. The DNA for the CDR3 is TGTGCCAGCAGACCGATAGCGGGAGGGCCCGCAGATACGCAGTATTTT.